This T cell receptor (beta chain) appears in the sequencing data of a study of blood T cell repertoires in COVID-19 (dated by TCRdb to about 2020). The study in broad terms: Samples covering the acute and convalescent phases of COVID-19 were provided by collaborators in the United States, Italy and Spain. The prospective study material was composed of cDNA or gDNA derived from T cells, B-cell-depleted T cells, or PBMCs. Where HLA class I and class II types were available, the types were taken from metadata supplied by the sample provider, not from assay-based typing. The sample metadata nearly always contained a de-identified subject ID, COVID-19 status, age in years and sex. The dataset comprised deeply sampled blood TCRbeta repertoires from subjects exposed to, actively infected with, or recovered from COVID-19. A freely available public database, intended as a resource for researchers studying the immune response to SARS-CoV-2, is where the repertoires were released. The samples were drawn from the first 160 participants of the ongoing ImmuneRACE study and from about 1,200 subjects provided by 6 global collaborators. What the study reported, not specific to this receptor: The quantity of clinical and demographic metadata differed by source and by participant and was supplied without curation.

TCRbeta CDR3 regions were amplified from genomic DNA by means of the immunoSEQ Assay, a bias-controlled multiplex PCR. The authors' pipeline ran thus. Nucleated cell counts per sample were estimated from amplification of reference gene primers within the assay. To quantify the absolute abundance of each unique TCRbeta CDR3 rearrangement, sequence reads were collapsed and filtered. For each sample, productive Simpson clonality was calculated as the square root of Simpson's diversity index over productive rearrangements. Sourced from immuneACCESS, this table was stored by TCRdb with only in-frame sequences that have V and J called. A share of the clones is absent; for the studies checked, an unresolved V gene accounts for under half, and the remainder has no known explanation. The D gene and trimming were derived from the DNA, and the V and J assignments and clone size from that table. The sample data list tens of thousands of clones, and roughly 85% of these were observed just once. The ten biggest clones cover more than 20% of the sample.

The CDR3, cysteine through phenylalanine, is 15 amino acids long. Only CDR3 DNA remains: 45 bases, in frame from the first base. Deletion took 0 bases off V and 10 bases off J, with a span of 13 bases between the germline ends. CDR1 and CDR2 (MNHNS, SASEGT) derive from the germline V gene. Concerning this clone itself: Its specific antigen is unknown. Base qualities were left out, and no much larger clone turns up one base away.

Collaborating institutions collected whole blood in K2EDTA tubes following their own protocols. Collaborator samples were shipped for TCRbeta analysis as frozen whole blood, isolated PBMCs, or DNA extracted from either sample type. The chain is made from TRBV6-1 and TRBJ1-6; matching of 5 bases hints at TRBD1 as the D gene. The origin of this receptor is a man in his 60s with active or convalescent COVID-19. The sequenced sample was peripheral blood. DNA sequence: TGTGCCAGCAGTGAAGCGCCAGGGCTAGGATCACCCCTCCACTTT. This codes for CASSEAPGLGSPLHF.